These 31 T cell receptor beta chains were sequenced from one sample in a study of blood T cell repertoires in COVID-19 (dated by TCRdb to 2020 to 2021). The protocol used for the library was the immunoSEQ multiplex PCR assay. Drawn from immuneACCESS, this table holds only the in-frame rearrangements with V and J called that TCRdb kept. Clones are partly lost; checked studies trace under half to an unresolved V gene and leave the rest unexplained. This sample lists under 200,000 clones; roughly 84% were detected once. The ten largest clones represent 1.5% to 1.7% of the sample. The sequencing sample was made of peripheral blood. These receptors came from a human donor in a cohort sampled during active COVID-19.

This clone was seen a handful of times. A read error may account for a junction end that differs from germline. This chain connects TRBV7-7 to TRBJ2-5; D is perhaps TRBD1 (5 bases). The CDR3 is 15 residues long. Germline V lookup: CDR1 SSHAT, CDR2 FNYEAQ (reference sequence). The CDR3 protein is CASSTGRQYQETQYF. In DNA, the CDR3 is TGTGCTAGCAGCACGGGCAGACAGTACCAAGAGACCCAGTACTTC.

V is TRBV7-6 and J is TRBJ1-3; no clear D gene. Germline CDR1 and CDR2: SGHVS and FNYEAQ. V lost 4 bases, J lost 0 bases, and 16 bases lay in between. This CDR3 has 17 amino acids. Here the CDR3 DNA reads TGTGCCAGCAGCTGGTCTGAGGGCCTATTCTCTGGAAACACCATATATTTT. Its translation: CASSWSEGLFSGNTIYF.

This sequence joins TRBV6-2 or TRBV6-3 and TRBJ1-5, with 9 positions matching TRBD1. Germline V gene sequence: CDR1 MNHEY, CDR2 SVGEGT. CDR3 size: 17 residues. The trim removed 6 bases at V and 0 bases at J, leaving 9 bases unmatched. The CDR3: CASSADRGRSSNQPQHF. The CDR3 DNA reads TGTGCCAGCAGCGCGGACAGGGGCCGATCTAGCAATCAGCCCCAGCATTTT.

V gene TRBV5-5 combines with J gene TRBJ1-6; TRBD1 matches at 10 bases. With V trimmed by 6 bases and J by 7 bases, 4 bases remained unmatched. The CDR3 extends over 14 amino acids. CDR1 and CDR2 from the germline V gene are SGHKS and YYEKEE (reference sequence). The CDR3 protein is CASTPGQGNSPLHF. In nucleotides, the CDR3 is TGTGCCAGCACTCCGGGACAGGGGAATTCACCCCTCCACTTT.

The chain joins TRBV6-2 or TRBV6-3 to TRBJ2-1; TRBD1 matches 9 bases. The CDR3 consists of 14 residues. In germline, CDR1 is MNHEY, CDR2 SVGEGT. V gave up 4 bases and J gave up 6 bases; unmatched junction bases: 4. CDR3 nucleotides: TGTGCCAGCAGTTTCGCGACAGGGGGCAATGAGCAGTTCTTC. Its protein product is CASSFATGGNEQFF.

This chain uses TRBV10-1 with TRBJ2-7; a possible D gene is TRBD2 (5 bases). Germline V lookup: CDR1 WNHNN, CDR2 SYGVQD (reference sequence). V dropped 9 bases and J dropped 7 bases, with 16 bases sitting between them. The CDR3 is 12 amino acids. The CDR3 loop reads CARVLTSREQYF. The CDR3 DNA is TGCGCCAGGGTACTAACTAGTCGGGAGCAGTACTTC.

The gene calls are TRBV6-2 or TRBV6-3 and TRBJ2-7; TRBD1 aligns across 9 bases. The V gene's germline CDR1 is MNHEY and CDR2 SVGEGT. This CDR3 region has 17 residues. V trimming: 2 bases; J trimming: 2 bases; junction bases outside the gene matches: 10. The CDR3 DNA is TGTGCCAGCAGTTACGGCGCTCCGGGACAGGGTACCTACGAGCAGTACTTC. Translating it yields CASSYGAPGQGTYEQYF.

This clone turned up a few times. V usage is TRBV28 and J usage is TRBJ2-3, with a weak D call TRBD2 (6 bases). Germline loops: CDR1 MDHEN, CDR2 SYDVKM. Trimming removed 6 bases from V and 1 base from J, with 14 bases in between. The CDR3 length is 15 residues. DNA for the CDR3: TGTGCCAGCAGGCCCGCCGGGAGCCGCACAGATACGCAGTATTTT. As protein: CASRPAGSRTDTQYF.

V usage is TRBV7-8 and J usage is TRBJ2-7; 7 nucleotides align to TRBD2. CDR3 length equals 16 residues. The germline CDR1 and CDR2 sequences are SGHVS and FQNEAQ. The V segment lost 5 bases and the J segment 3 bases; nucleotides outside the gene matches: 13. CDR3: CASSLPSGGPVYEQYF. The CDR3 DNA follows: TGTGCCAGCAGCCTACCCTCGGGAGGTCCAGTCTACGAGCAGTACTTC. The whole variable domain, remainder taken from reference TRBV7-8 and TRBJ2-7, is GAGVSQSPRYKVAKRGQDVALRCDPISGHVSLFWYQQALGQGPEFLTYFQNEAQLDKSGLPSDRFFAERPEGSVSTLKIQRTQQEDSAVYLCASSLPSGGPVYEQYFGPGTRLTVT.

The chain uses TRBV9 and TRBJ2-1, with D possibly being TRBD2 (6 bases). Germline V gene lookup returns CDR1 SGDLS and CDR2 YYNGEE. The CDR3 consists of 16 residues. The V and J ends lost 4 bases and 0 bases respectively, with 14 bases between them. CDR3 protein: CASSPLAPSSYNEQFF. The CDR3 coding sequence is TGTGCCAGCAGCCCCCTAGCGCCGAGCTCCTACAATGAGCAGTTCTTC.

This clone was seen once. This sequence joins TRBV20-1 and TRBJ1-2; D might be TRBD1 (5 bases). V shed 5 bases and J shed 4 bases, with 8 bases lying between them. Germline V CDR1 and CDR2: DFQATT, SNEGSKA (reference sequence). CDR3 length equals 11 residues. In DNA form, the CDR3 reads TGCAGTGCTCTCGGGGGCTATGGCTACACCTTC. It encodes CSALGGYGYTF.

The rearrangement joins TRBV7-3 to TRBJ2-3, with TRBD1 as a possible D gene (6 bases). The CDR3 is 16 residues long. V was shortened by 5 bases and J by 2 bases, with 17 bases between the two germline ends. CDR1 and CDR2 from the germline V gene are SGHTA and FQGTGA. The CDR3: CASSPQPGAPTDTQYF. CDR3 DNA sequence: TGTGCCAGCAGCCCTCAGCCAGGGGCCCCCACAGATACGCAGTATTTT.

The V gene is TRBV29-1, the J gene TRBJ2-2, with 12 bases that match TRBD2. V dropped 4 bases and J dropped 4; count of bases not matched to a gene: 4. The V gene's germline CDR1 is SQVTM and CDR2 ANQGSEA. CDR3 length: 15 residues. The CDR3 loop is CSVALAGGTTGELFF. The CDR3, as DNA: TGCAGCGTTGCCCTAGCGGGGGGGACCACCGGGGAGCTGTTTTTT.

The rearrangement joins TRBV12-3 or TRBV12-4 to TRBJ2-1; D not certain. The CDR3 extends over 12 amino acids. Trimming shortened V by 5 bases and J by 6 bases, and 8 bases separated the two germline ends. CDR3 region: CASSIPGNEQFF. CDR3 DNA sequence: TGTGCCAGCAGTATCCCAGGCAATGAGCAGTTCTTC.

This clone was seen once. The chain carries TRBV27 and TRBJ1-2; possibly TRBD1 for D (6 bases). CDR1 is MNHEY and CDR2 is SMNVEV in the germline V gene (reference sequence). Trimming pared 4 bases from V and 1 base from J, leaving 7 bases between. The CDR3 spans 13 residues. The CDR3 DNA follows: TGTGCCAGCAGTTACAGGGATAACTATGGCTACACCTTC. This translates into CASSYRDNYGYTF.

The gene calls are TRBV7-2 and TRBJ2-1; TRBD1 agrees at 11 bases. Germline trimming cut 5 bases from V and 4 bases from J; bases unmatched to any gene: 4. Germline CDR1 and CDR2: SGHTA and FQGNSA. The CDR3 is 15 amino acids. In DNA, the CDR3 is TGTGCCAGCAGCCCCGGGACAGGGGGATACAATGAGCAGTTCTTC. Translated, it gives CASSPGTGGYNEQFF.

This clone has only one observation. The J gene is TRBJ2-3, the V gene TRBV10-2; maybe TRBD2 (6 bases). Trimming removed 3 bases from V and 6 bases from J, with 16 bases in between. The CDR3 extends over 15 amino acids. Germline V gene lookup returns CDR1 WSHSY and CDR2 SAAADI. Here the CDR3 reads CASSDGTGVPDTQYF. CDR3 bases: TGCGCCAGCAGTGATGGGACTGGGGTTCCGGATACGCAGTATTTT.

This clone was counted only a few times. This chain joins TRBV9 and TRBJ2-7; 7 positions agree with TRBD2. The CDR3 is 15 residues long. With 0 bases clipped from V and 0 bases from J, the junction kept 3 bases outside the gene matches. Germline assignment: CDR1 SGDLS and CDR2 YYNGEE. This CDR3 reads CASSVGASGSYEQYF. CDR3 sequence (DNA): TGTGCCAGCAGCGTAGGGGCTAGCGGCTCCTACGAGCAGTACTTC.

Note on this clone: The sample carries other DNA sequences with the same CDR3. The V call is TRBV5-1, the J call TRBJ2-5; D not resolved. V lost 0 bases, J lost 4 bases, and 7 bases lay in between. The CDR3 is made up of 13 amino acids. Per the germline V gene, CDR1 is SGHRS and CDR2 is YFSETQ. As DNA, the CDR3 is TGCGCCAGCAGCTTGGTTCCGGGAGAGACCCAGTACTTC. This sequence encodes CASSLVPGETQYF. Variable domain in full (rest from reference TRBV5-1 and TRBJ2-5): KAGVTQTPRYLIKTRGQQVTLSCSPISGHRSVSWYQQTPGQGLQFLFEYFSETQRNKGNFPGRFSGRQFSNSRSEMNVSTLELGDSALYLCASSLVPGETQYFGPGTRLLVL.

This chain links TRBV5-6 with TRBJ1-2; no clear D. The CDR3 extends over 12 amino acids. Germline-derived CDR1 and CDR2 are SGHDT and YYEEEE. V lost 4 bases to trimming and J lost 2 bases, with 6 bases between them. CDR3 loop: CASSHPNYGYTF. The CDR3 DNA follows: TGTGCCAGCAGCCATCCCAACTATGGCTACACCTTC.

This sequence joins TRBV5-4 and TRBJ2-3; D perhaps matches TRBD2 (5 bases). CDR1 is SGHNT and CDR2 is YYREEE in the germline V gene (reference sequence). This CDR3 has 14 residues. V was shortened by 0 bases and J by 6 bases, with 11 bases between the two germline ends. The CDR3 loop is CASSLELVSDTQYF. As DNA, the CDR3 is TGTGCCAGCAGCTTGGAACTAGTTAGCGATACGCAGTATTTT.

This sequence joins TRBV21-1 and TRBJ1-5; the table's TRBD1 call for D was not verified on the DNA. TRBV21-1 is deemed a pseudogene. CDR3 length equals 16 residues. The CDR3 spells CASSKRRGTAWQPQHF. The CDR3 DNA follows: TGTGCCAGCAGCAAACGAAGAGGGACAGCATGGCAGCCCCAGCATTTT.

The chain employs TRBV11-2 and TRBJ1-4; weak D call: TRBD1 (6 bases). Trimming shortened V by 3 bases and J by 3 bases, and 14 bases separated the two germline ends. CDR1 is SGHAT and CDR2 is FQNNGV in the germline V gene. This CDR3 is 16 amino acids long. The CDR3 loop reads CASSFLDRGPNEKLFF. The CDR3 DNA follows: TGTGCCAGCAGCTTTCTGGACAGAGGGCCTAATGAAAAACTGTTTTTT. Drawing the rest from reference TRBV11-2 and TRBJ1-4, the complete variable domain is EAGVAQSPRYKIIEKRQSVAFWCNPISGHATLYWYQQILGQGPKLLIQFQNNGVVDDSQLPKDRFSAERLKGVDSTLKIQPAKLEDSAVYLCASSFLDRGPNEKLFFGSGTQLSVL.

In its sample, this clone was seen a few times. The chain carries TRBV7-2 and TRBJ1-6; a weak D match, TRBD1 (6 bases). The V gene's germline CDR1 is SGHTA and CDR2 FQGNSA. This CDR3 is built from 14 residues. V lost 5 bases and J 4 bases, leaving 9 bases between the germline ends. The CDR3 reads CASSKGQYNSPLHF. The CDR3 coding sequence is TGTGCCAGCAGCAAAGGACAGTATAATTCACCCCTCCACTTT.

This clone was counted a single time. Here the CDR3 reads CASSFPLRGAGGELFF. The DNA for the CDR3 is TGTGCCAGCAGCTTCCCGCTCAGGGGCGCAGGCGGGGAGCTGTTTTTT. The gene calls are TRBV7-8 and TRBJ2-2; possible D gene TRBD1, 6 bases. In germline, CDR1 is SGHVS, CDR2 FQNEAQ. There are 16 residues in the CDR3. The V and J ends lost 3 bases and 7 bases respectively, with 18 bases between them.

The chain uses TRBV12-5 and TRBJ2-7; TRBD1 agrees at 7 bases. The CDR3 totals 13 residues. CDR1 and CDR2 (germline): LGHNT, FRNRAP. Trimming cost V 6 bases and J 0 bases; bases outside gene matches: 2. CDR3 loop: CASGRDSSYEQYF. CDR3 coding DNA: TGTGCTAGTGGCCGGGACAGCTCCTACGAGCAGTACTTC. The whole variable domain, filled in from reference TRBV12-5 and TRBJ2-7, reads DARVTQTPRHKVTEMGQEVTMRCQPILGHNTVFWYRQTMMQGLELLAYFRNRAPLDDSGMPKDRFSAEMPDATLATLKIQPSEPRDSAVYFCASGRDSSYEQYFGPGTRLTVT.

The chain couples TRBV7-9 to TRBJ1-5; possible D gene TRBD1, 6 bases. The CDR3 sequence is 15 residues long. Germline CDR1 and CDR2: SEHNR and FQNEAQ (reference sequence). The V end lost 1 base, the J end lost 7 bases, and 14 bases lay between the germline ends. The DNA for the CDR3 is TGTGCCAGCAGCTTAGACGTGGGGGCTGAGCAGCCCCAGCATTTT. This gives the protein CASSLDVGAEQPQHF.

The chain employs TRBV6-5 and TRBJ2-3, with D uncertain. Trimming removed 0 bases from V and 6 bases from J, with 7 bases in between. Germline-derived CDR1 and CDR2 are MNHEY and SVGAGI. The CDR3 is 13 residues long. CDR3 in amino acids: CASSYSNQDTQYF. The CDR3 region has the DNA TGTGCCAGCAGTTACTCGAACCAGGATACGCAGTATTTT.

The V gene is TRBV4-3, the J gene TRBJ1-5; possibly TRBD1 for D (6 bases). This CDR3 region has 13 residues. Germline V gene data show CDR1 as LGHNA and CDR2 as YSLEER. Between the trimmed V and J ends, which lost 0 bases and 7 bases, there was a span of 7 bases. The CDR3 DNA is TGCGCCAGCAGCCAAGAGAGGGGGCAGCCCCAGCATTTT. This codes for CASSQERGQPQHF.

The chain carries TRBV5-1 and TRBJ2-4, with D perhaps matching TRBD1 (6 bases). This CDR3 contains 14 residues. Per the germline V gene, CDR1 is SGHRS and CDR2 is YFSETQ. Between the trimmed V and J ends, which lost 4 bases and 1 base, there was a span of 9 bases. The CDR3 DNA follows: TGCGCCAGCAGCCTTGGACAGGCCAAAAACATTCAGTACTTC. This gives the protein CASSLGQAKNIQYF.

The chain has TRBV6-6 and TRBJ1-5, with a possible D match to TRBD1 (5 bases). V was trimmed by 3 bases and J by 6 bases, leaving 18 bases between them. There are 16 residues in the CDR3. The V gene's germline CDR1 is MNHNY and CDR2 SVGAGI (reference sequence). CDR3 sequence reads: CASSYIASGRGQPQHF. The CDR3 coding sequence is TGTGCCAGCAGTTATATAGCGTCAGGGAGGGGTCAGCCCCAGCATTTT.